The 17 T cell receptor beta chains listed next were all sequenced from one sample in a study of OX40 agonist ivuxolimab in advanced cancers. TCRdb keeps only in-frame clones here, not all; method: immunoSEQ multiplex PCR. The data contain approximately 75,000 clones, 90% of them singletons. The material sequenced was CD4+ or CD8+ T cells sorted from blood, taken in a trial of the OX40 agonist ivuxolimab. These receptor sequences come from an adult with an advanced solid tumor such as melanoma, head and neck, liver or kidney cancer.

The genes are TRBV6-4 and TRBJ2-1; the D call may be TRBD1 or TRBD2 (5 bases each). V was trimmed by 5 bases and J by 12 bases, leaving 17 bases between them. CDR1 is MRHNA, CDR2 SNTAGT, per germline. The length of the CDR3 is 13 residues. Written as DNA, the CDR3 is TGTGCCAGCAGTACCCAAGGGACGGCCGGGCAGTTCTTC. Its protein is CASSTQGTAGQFF.

The genes are TRBV28 and TRBJ1-2; no clear D gene. This CDR3 is 16 amino acids long. Germline CDR1 and CDR2: MDHEN and SYDVKM. The ends were cut back, 1 base at V and 8 bases at J, with 20 bases in the middle. The CDR3 sequence: CASSLSGVRTPDGYTF. The CDR3 nucleotides read TGTGCCAGCAGTTTATCGGGAGTTCGCACCCCTGACGGCTACACCTTC.

The chain joins TRBV10-3 to TRBJ2-2; 13 bases fit TRBD2. CDR1 ENHRY and CDR2 SYGVKD come from the germline V gene. This CDR3 is built from 17 residues. After removal of 6 bases from V and 0 bases from J, the junction contained 4 bases not matched to a gene. CDR3 DNA sequence: TGTGCCATCAGCGGGACTAGCGGGACTTCGAACACCGGGGAGCTGTTTTTT. Translated, it gives CAISGTSGTSNTGELFF.

This chain uses TRBV10-2 with TRBJ2-5, with D perhaps being TRBD1 or TRBD2 (5 bases each). CDR1 WSHSY and CDR2 SAAADI come from the germline V gene. The CDR3 sequence is 15 residues long. V lost 7 bases, J lost 6 bases, and 21 bases lay in between. The chain's CDR3 is CASTEQRGAGQTQYF. Written as DNA, the CDR3 is TGCGCCAGCACCGAACAACGAGGGGCCGGTCAGACCCAGTACTTC.

The chain couples TRBV20-1 to TRBJ1-1; D is unclear. The CDR3 covers 10 residues. CDR1 and CDR2 from the germline V gene are DFQATT and SNEGSKA (reference sequence). V gave up 3 bases and J gave up 6 bases, with 5 bases separating them. The CDR3 is CSASWSEAFF. The DNA of the CDR3 is TGCAGTGCTAGTTGGTCTGAAGCTTTCTTT.

The CDR3 spells CASLGGANEKLFF. In DNA, the CDR3 is TGTGCCAGCTTGGGGGGGGCGAATGAAAAACTGTTTTTT. The J gene is TRBJ1-4, the V gene TRBV28, with D possibly TRBD1 on 6 matching bases. CDR3 size: 13 residues. V shed 8 bases and J shed 5 bases, with 12 bases lying between them. Germline values: CDR1 MDHEN, CDR2 SYDVKM. The full variable domain, its missing parts supplied by reference TRBV28 and TRBJ1-4, is DVKVTQSSRYLVKRTGEKVFLECVQDMDHENMFWYRQDPGLGLRLIYFSYDVKMKEKGDIPEGYSVSREKKERFSLILESASTNQTSMYLCASLGGANEKLFFGSGTQLSVL.

Details on this clone: The germline gene is not matched at one end of the junction; a read error may be the cause. The genes are TRBV5-1 and TRBJ1-1; D remains ambiguous. Per the germline V gene, CDR1 is SGHRS and CDR2 is YFSETQ. There are 10 residues in the CDR3. The CDR3 DNA reads as TGCGCCGGCAGCTCTGGGCTAGCTTTCTTT. Its translation is CAGSSGLAFF.

The CDR3 loop reads CASSPPVGAGTDTQYF. The CDR3, as DNA: TGTGCCAGCTCACCACCCGTCGGAGCGGGAACAGATACGCAGTATTTT. The rearrangement joins TRBV18 to TRBJ2-3, with 7 bases aligning to TRBD2. This CDR3 spans 16 amino acids. Trimming at V came to 0 bases and at J to 3 bases, leaving 6 bases not matched to a gene. CDR1 and CDR2 (germline): KGHSH, LQKENI.

The chain couples TRBV19 to TRBJ2-2; no firm D call. V lost 3 bases, J lost 4 bases, and 9 bases lay in between. Per the germline V gene, CDR1 is LNHDA and CDR2 is SQIVND (reference sequence). The CDR3 runs 14 residues. The CDR3 here is CASSMQQLTGELFF. The CDR3 DNA reads TGTGCCAGTAGTATGCAGCAGCTCACCGGGGAGCTGTTTTTT.

This chain joins TRBV9 and TRBJ1-3; 10 nucleotides agree with TRBD1. The germline V gene encodes CDR1 SGDLS and CDR2 YYNGEE. There are 16 residues in the CDR3. With 0 bases clipped from V and 2 bases from J, the junction kept 2 bases outside the gene matches. CDR3 amino acids: CASSVGGTGAGNTIYF. As DNA, the CDR3 is TGTGCCAGCAGCGTAGGAGGGACAGGGGCTGGAAACACCATATATTTT. Variable domain in full (rest from reference TRBV9 and TRBJ1-3): DSGVTQTPKHLITATGQRVTLRCSPRSGDLSVYWYQQSLDQGLQFLIQYYNGEERAKGNILERFSAQQFPDLHSELNLSSLELGDSALYFCASSVGGTGAGNTIYFGEGSWLTVV.

A single count supports this clone. The chain is built from TRBV2 and TRBJ1-6; 7 bases line up with TRBD1. V was pared by 2 bases and J by 7 bases, with 14 bases of the junction left unmatched. This CDR3 has 18 residues. CDR1 and CDR2 from the germline V gene are SNHLY and FYNNEI. DNA for the CDR3: TGTGCCAGCAGTGAAAGACCCAACAGGGGCGGTTTAAATTCACCCCTCCACTTT. This translates into CASSERPNRGGLNSPLHF.

This clone occurred once. This rearrangement joins TRBV19 to TRBJ2-3, with 8 nucleotides matching TRBD2. In germline, CDR1 is LNHDA, CDR2 SQIVND (reference sequence). The CDR3 covers 16 residues. The J segment lost 2 bases and the V segment lost 6 bases, leaving 10 bases of the junction unmatched. In DNA form, the CDR3 reads TGTGCCAGTAGAGTTCCCGCGGGAGGCCCCACAGATACGCAGTATTTT. This gives the protein CASRVPAGGPTDTQYF.

This chain links TRBV19 with TRBJ2-1; D is unresolved. The V end lost 4 bases, the J end lost 1 base, and 14 bases lay between the germline ends. The CDR3 contains 16 residues. Germline CDR1 LNHDA, CDR2 SQIVND (reference sequence). This CDR3 is CASSTGNWRSYNEQFF. The CDR3 coding sequence is TGTGCCAGTAGTACGGGTAACTGGAGATCCTACAATGAGCAGTTCTTC.

The chain combines TRBV27 with TRBJ1-1, with 10 bases matching TRBD1. Germline V gene sequence: CDR1 MNHEY, CDR2 SMNVEV (reference sequence). J lost 5 bases, V lost 5 bases, and 5 bases had no gene match. The CDR3 has 14 amino acids. CDR3: CASSHGTGVTEAFF. The CDR3 DNA is TGTGCCAGCAGTCACGGGACAGGGGTGACTGAAGCTTTCTTT.

This sequence joins TRBV19 and TRBJ1-1; TRBD1 is a possible D gene (5 bases). CDR3 size: 13 residues. V dropped 9 bases and J dropped 1 base, with 12 bases sitting between them. Germline CDR1 reads LNHDA; CDR2 reads SQIVND (reference sequence). For the CDR3, the DNA is TGTGCCAGCAGGCCCCAGGGGAACACTGAAGCTTTCTTT. Protein: CASRPQGNTEAFF.

The chain carries TRBV7-9 and TRBJ2-3; D not resolved. CDR1 and CDR2 from the germline V gene are SEHNR and FQNEAQ (reference sequence). The V end was cut by 1 base, the J end by 5 bases, with 22 bases between. The CDR3 length is 18 residues. CDR3 protein: CASSLGVSIPEVVDTQYF. CDR3 sequence (DNA): TGTGCCAGCAGCTTAGGAGTAAGCATCCCCGAGGTGGTAGATACGCAGTATTTT.

The CDR3 nucleotides are TGTGCCAGCAGTGGACCAAAAGTGACTAGCGACTCCTACAATGAGCAGTTCTTC. Translation: CASSGPKVTSDSYNEQFF. The chain is built from TRBV6-1 and TRBJ2-1, with 8 bases fitting TRBD2. The CDR3 loop spans 18 amino acids. Germline V gives CDR1 MNHNS, CDR2 SASEGT. J was trimmed by 0 bases and V by 4 bases; bases with no gene match: 11.